The clone carrying this TCR beta chain was counted between two and nine times. This record belongs to a study of blood T cell repertoires in COVID-19. Study-level information: The origin of the acute and convalescent COVID-19 samples was the United States, Italy and Spain. PBMCs, B-cell-depleted T cells, or T cells provided the cDNA or gDNA that made up the material.

The V gene end was trimmed by 6 bases and the J gene end by 7 bases; junction bases not matched to a gene: 8. Germline loops: CDR1 SGHRS, CDR2 YFSETQ. The CDR3 has 15 residues. Data came from immunoSEQ multiplex PCR; TCRdb stores just in-frame clones and leaves some out. The repertoire consists of some 190,000 clones, with 70% to 90% occurring once and the leading ten covering 4% to 5%. The receptor was derived from an elderly woman with acute or convalescent COVID-19. The chain recombines TRBV5-1 with TRBJ1-6; the match to TRBD1 covers 9 bases. Input material: peripheral blood. The CDR3 loop reads CASTQATGGNSPLHF. DNA of the CDR3: TGCGCCAGCACCCAAGCGACAGGGGGGAATTCACCCCTCCACTTT.